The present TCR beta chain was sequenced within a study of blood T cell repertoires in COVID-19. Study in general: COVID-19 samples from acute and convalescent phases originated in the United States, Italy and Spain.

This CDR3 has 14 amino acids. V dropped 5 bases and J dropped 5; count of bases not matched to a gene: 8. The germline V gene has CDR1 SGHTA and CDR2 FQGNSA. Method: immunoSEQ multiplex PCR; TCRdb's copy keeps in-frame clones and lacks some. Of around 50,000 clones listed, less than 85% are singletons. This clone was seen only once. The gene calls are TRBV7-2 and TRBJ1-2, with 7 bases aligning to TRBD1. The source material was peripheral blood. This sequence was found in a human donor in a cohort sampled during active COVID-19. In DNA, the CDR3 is TGTGCCAGCAGCCACCGACAGGGTCAGTATGGCTACACCTTC. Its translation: CASSHRQGQYGYTF.